These 8 T cell receptor beta chains came from one sample sequenced in a study of brain T cells in children with intractable seizures. TCRdb's copy holds only in-frame clones and misses some; the assay was immunoSEQ multiplex PCR. The sample lists tens of thousands of clones; about 90% were seen once. Sequenced material: peripheral blood, taken at surgery. The receptors here all came from a girl aged 2 to 9 with Rasmussen encephalitis and intractable seizures.

This clone turned up a few times. The chain couples TRBV6-5 to TRBJ1-5; 8 nucleotides match TRBD1. Germline CDR1 MNHEY, CDR2 SVGAGI. This CDR3 has 15 residues. With 8 bases clipped from V and 4 bases from J, the junction kept 10 bases outside the gene matches. This chain's CDR3 is CASDRDRPWNQPQHF. The DNA for the CDR3 is TGTGCCAGCGACCGGGACAGGCCTTGGAATCAGCCCCAGCATTTT.

The J gene is TRBJ2-5, the V gene TRBV11-3; 8 bases match TRBD2. CDR1 is SGHNT, CDR2 YENEEA, per germline. V gave up 1 base and J gave up 5 bases; unmatched junction bases: 6. The CDR3 contains 15 residues. CDR3 in amino acids: CASSLGPGGLETQYF. The CDR3, as DNA: TGTGCCAGCAGCTTAGGTCCGGGAGGGCTGGAGACCCAGTACTTC.

The chain joins TRBV11-3 to TRBJ2-3; D is possibly TRBD1 (6 bases). Between the trimmed V and J ends, which lost 1 base and 2 bases, there was a span of 10 bases. Germline values: CDR1 SGHNT, CDR2 YENEEA. This CDR3 spans 15 amino acids. The CDR3 loop reads CASSLVGAPTDTQYF. The CDR3 bases are TGTGCCAGCAGCTTAGTGGGGGCCCCCACAGATACGCAGTATTTT.

The chain carries TRBV10-3 and TRBJ1-1; the match to TRBD1 covers 9 bases. V gave up 6 bases and J gave up 7 bases; unmatched junction bases: 3. Looked up from germline, CDR1 is ENHRY and CDR2 is SYGVKD. The CDR3 is 12 residues long. The CDR3: CAISHRGLEAFF. The CDR3 DNA is TGTGCCATCAGCCACAGGGGGCTTGAAGCTTTCTTT.

The chain combines TRBV20-1 with TRBJ2-7; D unclear. The V gene's germline CDR1 is DFQATT and CDR2 SNEGSKA (reference sequence). Trimming removed 3 bases from V and 3 bases from J, with 18 bases in between. This CDR3 is 15 amino acids long. DNA for the CDR3: TGCAGTGCTAGTTCACCTTCGCAGCCCAGCTACGAGCAGTACTTC. Its translation: CSASSPSQPSYEQYF.

The chain combines TRBV5-5 with TRBJ2-5, with 11 bases matching TRBD2. This CDR3 has 18 amino acids. With 3 bases clipped from V and 2 bases from J, the junction kept 12 bases outside the gene matches. CDR1 SGHKS and CDR2 YYEKEE come from the germline V gene (reference sequence). The chain's CDR3 is CASSYPWVASGGQETQYF. CDR3 DNA: TGTGCCAGCAGCTACCCCTGGGTGGCTAGCGGGGGGCAAGAGACCCAGTACTTC. Variable domain in full (rest from reference TRBV5-5 and TRBJ2-5): DAGVTQSPTHLIKTRGQQVTLRCSPISGHKSVSWYQQVLGQGPQFIFQYYEKEERGRGNFPDRFSARQFPNYSSELNVNALLLGDSALYLCASSYPWVASGGQETQYFGPGTRLLVL.

V and J are TRBV2 and TRBJ1-2; perhaps TRBD1 as D (6 bases). Trimming took 4 bases from V and 4 from J, leaving 13 bases between them. Per the germline V gene, CDR1 is SNHLY and CDR2 is FYNNEI. The CDR3 runs 14 residues. The CDR3 loop reads CASSADARGYGYTF. The DNA of the CDR3 is TGTGCCAGCAGTGCAGATGCCAGGGGCTATGGCTACACCTTC.

This clone was counted once. V and J are TRBV4-1 and TRBJ1-3; tentative D call: TRBD1 (6 bases). CDR3 length: 17 residues. V lost 0 bases, J lost 0 bases, and 12 bases lay in between. Germline loops: CDR1 MGHRA, CDR2 YSYEKL. The DNA for the CDR3 is TGCGCCAGCAGCCAAGAGGAAACAGGGAACTCTGGAAACACCATATATTTT. It encodes CASSQEETGNSGNTIYF.